The 20 T cell receptor beta chains below all came from one sample that was sequenced in a study of T cell responses to AZD1222 COVID-19 vaccine. Method: immunoSEQ multiplex PCR; TCRdb's copy keeps in-frame clones and lacks some. The data contain about 150,000 clones, roughly 91% of them singletons. Sequencing was performed on peripheral blood, taken on day 0 of AZD1222 vaccination. The receptors come from an adult in good health.

The chain combines TRBV15 with TRBJ1-6; 7 nucleotides align to TRBD1. CDR1 and CDR2 from the germline V gene are LNHNV and YYDKDF (reference sequence). The CDR3 is 16 amino acids. V lost 2 bases and J lost 9; bases outside the gene matches: 10. The CDR3 DNA reads as TGTGCCACCAGCAGACAACCGACAGGGTCCCGTTCACCCCTCCACTTT. As protein: CATSRQPTGSRSPLHF.

The chain has TRBV6-6 and TRBJ1-5, with unresolved D. The CDR3 totals 13 residues. The germline V and J ends were trimmed by 2 bases and 4 bases, with 6 bases remaining between them. Germline loops: CDR1 MNHNY, CDR2 SVGAGI (reference sequence). The CDR3 spells CASSYLENQPQHF. The CDR3 nucleotides read TGTGCCAGCAGTTACCTGGAGAATCAGCCCCAGCATTTT.

The chain has TRBV2 and TRBJ1-5; D ambiguous. The CDR3 totals 16 residues. V lost 7 bases, J lost 3 bases, and 19 bases lay in between. The germline gives CDR1 SNHLY, CDR2 FYNNEI. CDR3 DNA sequence: TGTGCCAGCACCCTGAGACGTCAGGTCGCCAATCAGCCCCAGCATTTT. The encoded protein is CASTLRRQVANQPQHF.

The chain links TRBV19 to TRBJ1-1, with 9 bases aligning to TRBD1. CDR3 length equals 13 residues. Per the germline V gene, CDR1 is LNHDA and CDR2 is SQIVND (reference sequence). V was pared by 7 bases and J by 5 bases, with 5 bases of the junction left unmatched. This CDR3 is CASIDRGGTEAFF. As DNA, the CDR3 is TGTGCCAGTATCGACAGGGGGGGGACTGAAGCTTTCTTT. The full variable domain, completed using reference TRBV19 and TRBJ1-1, is DGGITQSPKYLFRKEGQNVTLSCEQNLNHDAMYWYRQDPGQGLRLIYYSQIVNDFQKGDIAEGYSVSREKKESFPLTVTSAQKNPTAFYLCASIDRGGTEAFFGQGTRLTVV.

The rearrangement uses TRBV7-3 and TRBJ1-1; 7 bases map to TRBD1. This CDR3 contains 18 residues. Germline CDR1 SGHTA, CDR2 FQGTGA. V gave up 0 bases and J gave up 9 bases; unmatched junction bases: 19. CDR3: CASSLTADRVGHLSKAFF. CDR3 nucleotide sequence: TGTGCCAGCAGCTTAACGGCTGACAGGGTGGGCCACCTCTCGAAAGCTTTCTTT.

The CDR3 region has the DNA TGTGCCAGCAGTTCCGGACTAGCGGGAGGTACCGGGGAGCTGTTTTTT. This translates into CASSSGLAGGTGELFF. The chain has TRBV28 and TRBJ2-2, with TRBD2 identical over 14 bases. Losses at the gene ends were 4 bases for V and 5 bases for J; bases not matched to a gene: 3. CDR1 and CDR2 from the germline V gene are MDHEN and SYDVKM. This CDR3 comprises 16 residues. Using reference TRBV28 and TRBJ2-2 for the parts outside the CDR3, the full variable domain is DVKVTQSSRYLVKRTGEKVFLECVQDMDHENMFWYRQDPGLGLRLIYFSYDVKMKEKGDIPEGYSVSREKKERFSLILESASTNQTSMYLCASSSGLAGGTGELFFGEGSRLTVL.

The chain links TRBV15 to TRBJ1-5; TRBD1 might be the D (6 bases). Germline V lookup: CDR1 LNHNV, CDR2 YYDKDF (reference sequence). Between the trimmed V and J ends, which lost 3 bases and 6 bases, there was a span of 15 bases. There are 15 residues in the CDR3. CDR3 loop: CATSSRGEGGQPQHF. The CDR3 DNA sequence: TGTGCCACCAGCAGCAGGGGTGAGGGGGGTCAGCCCCAGCATTTT.

The gene calls are TRBV30 and TRBJ1-5, with no clear D. Trimming removed 2 bases from V and 6 bases from J, with 11 bases in between. This CDR3 is built from 13 residues. Germline-derived CDR1 and CDR2 are GTSNPN and SVGIG (reference sequence). The CDR3 loop is CAWSQTEGQPQHF. CDR3 DNA: TGTGCCTGGAGTCAGACGGAAGGTCAGCCCCAGCATTTT.

The chain has TRBV7-2 and TRBJ2-5; D ambiguous. The CDR3 consists of 13 residues. From germline, CDR1 is SGHTA and CDR2 FQGNSA. V dropped 6 bases and J dropped 5 bases, with 13 bases sitting between them. CDR3 amino acids: CASRSVGSETQYF. DNA for the CDR3: TGTGCCAGCAGATCCGTTGGGTCCGAGACCCAGTACTTC.

The V call is TRBV3-1 (or the pseudogene TRBV3-2), the J call TRBJ2-7, with TRBD2 as a possible D gene (6 bases). This CDR3 spans 15 amino acids. V gave up 3 bases and J gave up 0 bases, with 12 bases separating them. Germline V gene lookup returns CDR1 LGHDT and CDR2 YNNKEL (reference sequence). Written as DNA, the CDR3 is TGTGCCAGCAGCCAGACCGGGACTCCCTCCTACGAGCAGTACTTC. Residues: CASSQTGTPSYEQYF.

The rearrangement links TRBV15 to TRBJ2-5; tentative D call: TRBD1 (6 bases). Trimming took 1 base from V and 2 from J, leaving 8 bases between them. The CDR3 contains 14 residues. Germline CDR1 and CDR2: LNHNV and YYDKDF (reference sequence). CDR3 coding DNA: TGTGCCACCAGCAGAGGGGGGACACAAGAGACCCAGTACTTC. It yields the protein CATSRGGTQETQYF.

The CDR3: CASSQRAGASTGELFF. CDR3 nucleotides: TGTGCCAGCAGTCAACGAGCAGGGGCGAGTACCGGGGAGCTGTTTTTT. The J gene is TRBJ2-2, the V gene TRBV6-2 or TRBV6-3, with a possible D match to TRBD1 (6 bases). Trimming pared 5 bases from V and 5 bases from J, leaving 18 bases between. The germline V gene has CDR1 MNHEY and CDR2 SVGEGT. The CDR3 spans 16 residues.

The chain couples TRBV5-1 to TRBJ2-7; maybe TRBD2 (6 bases). Germline loops: CDR1 SGHRS, CDR2 YFSETQ. This CDR3 has 16 residues. Trimming removed 4 bases at V and 0 bases at J, with 17 bases between. The CDR3 DNA follows: TGCGCCAGCAGCCCGGGGGATCTTAGGGGCTCCTACGAGCAGTACTTC. Encoded protein: CASSPGDLRGSYEQYF.

The chain uses TRBV3-1 (or the pseudogene TRBV3-2) and TRBJ1-6; no firm D call. CDR1 is LGHDT and CDR2 is YNNKEL in the germline V gene (reference sequence). This CDR3 spans 14 amino acids. The germline V and J ends were trimmed by 6 bases and 9 bases, with 15 bases remaining between them. CDR3 DNA sequence: TGTGCCAGCAGTCCGAGAGGCCGCGGTTCACCCCTCCACTTT. Encoded protein: CASSPRGRGSPLHF.

The rearrangement joins TRBV13 to TRBJ2-3; D remains ambiguous. Trimming left V 0 bases short and J 2 bases short, with 9 bases between. CDR3 length equals 15 residues. Germline V gene sequence: CDR1 PRHDT, CDR2 FYEKMQ (reference sequence). The CDR3 region is CASSLGWAITDTQYF. DNA for the CDR3: TGTGCCAGCAGCTTAGGCTGGGCGATCACAGATACGCAGTATTTT.

The chain joins TRBV4-3 to TRBJ2-7; 9 nucleotides align to TRBD1. The V segment lost 1 base and the J segment 7 bases; nucleotides outside the gene matches: 8. The CDR3 has 15 amino acids. Germline CDR1 and CDR2: LGHNA and YSLEER. In nucleotides, the CDR3 is TGCGCCAGCAGCCAAGCCCAGGGACAGGGACGGGAGCAGTACTTC. Translation: CASSQAQGQGREQYF.

V and J are TRBV19 and TRBJ1-2; D unresolved. Trimming removed 11 bases at V and 8 bases at J, with 21 bases between. Looked up from germline, CDR1 is LNHDA and CDR2 is SQIVND (reference sequence). The CDR3 has 13 residues. In DNA form, the CDR3 reads TGTGCCGCGAATATGGTCGGACTCCCGGGCTACACCTTC. Residues: CAANMVGLPGYTF.

The chain employs TRBV3-1 (or the pseudogene TRBV3-2) and TRBJ2-1; 7 nucleotides match TRBD1. This CDR3 is 15 amino acids long. From germline, CDR1 is LGHDT and CDR2 YNNKEL (reference sequence). With 2 bases clipped from V and 2 bases from J, the junction kept 3 bases outside the gene matches. The CDR3 nucleotides read TGTGCCAGCAGCCAAACAGGGGCCCCCTACAATGAGCAGTTCTTC. This sequence encodes CASSQTGAPYNEQFF.

The chain has TRBV5-4 and TRBJ1-2, with 7 bases that match TRBD1. Germline V lookup: CDR1 SGHNT, CDR2 YYREEE (reference sequence). The CDR3 covers 13 residues. Losses at the gene ends were 4 bases for V and 4 bases for J; bases not matched to a gene: 4. CDR3 nucleotides: TGTGCCAGCAGCCAGGGACAGATCTATGGCTACACCTTC. Protein product: CASSQGQIYGYTF. The whole variable domain, remainder taken from reference TRBV5-4 and TRBJ1-2, is ETGVTQSPTHLIKTRGQQVTLRCSSQSGHNTVSWYQQALGQGPQFIFQYYREEENGRGNFPPRFSGLQFPNYSSELNVNALELDDSALYLCASSQGQIYGYTFGSGTRLTVV.

The gene calls are TRBV6-4 and TRBJ2-4, with D possibly being TRBD1 (5 bases). Germline V gene sequence: CDR1 MRHNA, CDR2 SNTAGT. This CDR3 is 14 amino acids long. V was pared by 6 bases and J by 10 bases, with 19 bases between. The CDR3 loop reads CASRDTGSKTIQYF. The CDR3 region has the DNA TGTGCCAGCAGGGATACAGGTTCCAAAACAATTCAGTACTTC.